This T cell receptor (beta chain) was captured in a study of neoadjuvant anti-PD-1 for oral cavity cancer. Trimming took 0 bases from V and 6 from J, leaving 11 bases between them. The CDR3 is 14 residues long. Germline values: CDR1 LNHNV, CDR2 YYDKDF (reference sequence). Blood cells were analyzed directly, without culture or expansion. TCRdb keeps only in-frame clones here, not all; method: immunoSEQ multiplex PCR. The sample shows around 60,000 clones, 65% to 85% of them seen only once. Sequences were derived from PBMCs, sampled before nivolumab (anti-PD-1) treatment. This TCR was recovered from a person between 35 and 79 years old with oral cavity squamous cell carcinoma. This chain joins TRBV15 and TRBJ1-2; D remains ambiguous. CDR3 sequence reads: CATSRDGPRDGYTF. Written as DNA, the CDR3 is TGTGCCACCAGCAGAGATGGCCCGAGGGATGGCTACACCTTC.